One sample yielded the 7 T cell receptor beta chains listed below, sequenced in a study of blood T cells in healthy people across ages. The second PCR ran roughly 7 to 11 cycles with a sample-barcoded 5' primer and J-beta primers. TCRdb reprocessed the 5' RACE reads via MiXCR and lists one record per CDR3 protein. The sample records approximately 900,000 distinct CDR3 sequences, under 35% being singletons. The sample also formed part of further work on T cells of mothers and their children.

Sequencing was done on a sample of blood. These receptors originate from a woman aged 40 to 50 in good health.

The rearrangement uses TRBV3-1 and TRBJ1-1; 8 bases match TRBD1. Trimming cost V 0 bases and J 1 base; bases outside gene matches: 4. Germline V CDR1 and CDR2: LGHDT, YNNKEL (reference sequence). The CDR3 is made up of 16 amino acids. CDR3 sequence (DNA): TGTGCCAGCAGCCAAGAGGCAGGGGGCCAGAACACTGAAGCTTTCTTT. This translates into CASSQEAGGQNTEAFF.

The rearrangement joins TRBV7-2 to TRBJ2-5, with TRBD1 as a possible D gene (6 bases). Germline lookup yields CDR1 SGHTA and CDR2 FQGNSA. The CDR3 contains 16 residues. V gave up 5 bases and J gave up 0 bases, with 16 bases separating them. The CDR3 region has the DNA TGTGCCAGCAGCCTTCCGGGACACCGATACCAAGAGACCCAGTACTTC. Translating gives CASSLPGHRYQETQYF.

The rearrangement joins TRBV4-1 to TRBJ1-1, with 9 bases matching TRBD1. V shed 6 bases, J shed 1 base, and the junction held 3 bases outside the gene matches. Germline CDR1 MGHRA, CDR2 YSYEKL. This CDR3 has 14 residues. The CDR3 loop reads CASRQGAGNTEAFF. The CDR3 DNA reads as TGCGCCAGCAGACAGGGGGCGGGGAACACTGAAGCTTTCTTT.

This clonotype was seen only a few times. This rearrangement joins TRBV27 to TRBJ1-5; D is perhaps TRBD1 (5 bases). The CDR3 contains 15 residues. Trimming left V 0 bases short and J 7 bases short, with 13 bases between. CDR1 is MNHEY, CDR2 SMNVEV, per germline (reference sequence). The CDR3 region has the DNA TGTGCCAGCAGTTTATCCGCCGGGGCAGGCCAGCCCCAGCATTTT. Translating it yields CASSLSAGAGQPQHF.

This clonotype has just a few counts. The genes are TRBV10-2 and TRBJ2-3; 7 bases map to TRBD2. Germline V CDR1 and CDR2: WSHSY, SAAADI. The CDR3 length is 14 residues. Germline trimming cut 6 bases from V and 5 bases from J; bases unmatched to any gene: 8. CDR3 coding DNA: TGCGCCAGCAGGCCAGCGGGGTCGGGAGATACGCAGTATTTT. Translated, it gives CASRPAGSGDTQYF.

This clonotype was observed a few times. V is TRBV14 and J is TRBJ2-3; 8 bases fit TRBD1. This CDR3 contains 14 residues. J gave up 4 bases and V 2 bases, and 2 bases lay outside the gene matches. The germline V gene encodes CDR1 SGHDN and CDR2 FVKESK. Here the CDR3 reads CASSQTGGSDTQYF. The CDR3 DNA reads TGTGCCAGCAGCCAAACAGGGGGGTCAGATACGCAGTATTTT.

For this clonotype: This clone may be a read error of a much larger clone one base away. The rearrangement uses TRBV25-1 and TRBJ2-3; D is unresolved. Per germline, CDR1 MGHDK and CDR2 SYGVNS. V lost 4 bases, J lost 2 bases, and 10 bases lay in between. The CDR3 loop spans 14 amino acids. The CDR3 spells CASSVHGNTDTQYF. CDR3 in DNA: TGTGCCAGCAGTGTACACGGAAACACAGATACGCAGTATTTT.